What follows describes a single T cell receptor beta chain. Antigen unknown. Whereas donors were nominally healthy upon sampling, unrecorded immune exposures were probable. This specimen comes from a study of cytomegalovirus exposure and HLA in healthy donors. Findings and caveats of the study: Previous analysis showed most TCR beta V segments were productive about 87% or about 30% of the time.

The PCR used 60 Vbeta and 13 Jbeta primers. Here immunoSEQ multiplex PCR was the method, and the copy in TCRdb shows in-frame clones only, minus some. The repertoire holds approximately 130,000 clones, roughly 86% seen once, with about 1.8% in the top ten. This TCR was sampled from a man between 18 and 35 years old in good health and CMV-seronegative. The specimen sequenced was PBMCs.

For the CDR3, the DNA is TGTGCCAGCAGTCTAGGGGGTAACTATGGCTACACCTTC. Amino acid sequence: CASSLGGNYGYTF. The chain links TRBV6-1 to TRBJ1-2, with D possibly being TRBD1 (6 bases). V lost 5 bases and J lost 1, with 8 bases in between. CDR3 length: 13 residues. Germline values: CDR1 MNHNS, CDR2 SASEGT.